The 5 T cell receptor beta chains in this list originate from one sample, sequenced in a study of T cell changes during pregnancy in multiple sclerosis (dated by TCRdb to about 2019). The method behind the library was the immunoSEQ multiplex PCR assay. TCRdb obtained this table from immuneACCESS and retained in-frame rearrangements with V and J assigned. These tables miss some clones; where compared with another copy, unresolved V genes account for less than half of the shortfall, and the remainder is unexplained. This sample holds about 100,000 clones; approximately 92% were observed only once. The ten most abundant clones make up less than 2% of the sample. Sequences were derived from peripheral blood, sampled after pregnancy. These receptors were taken from a female donor with multiple sclerosis, enrolled in a pregnancy study.

This clone was observed a few times. This chain links TRBV9 with TRBJ1-6, with TRBD1 matching over 7 bases. This CDR3 spans 14 amino acids. Germline CDR1 reads SGDLS; CDR2 reads YYNGEE. V lost 3 bases, J lost 7 bases, and 4 bases stayed unmatched. The CDR3 protein is CASSAATGNSPLHF. The CDR3 coding sequence is TGTGCCAGCAGCGCAGCGACAGGGAATTCACCCCTCCACTTT.

The chain recombines TRBV7-3 with TRBJ2-5; 14 bases match TRBD2. Trimming at V came to 1 base and at J to 5 bases, leaving 0 bases not matched to a gene. Per the germline V gene, CDR1 is SGHTA and CDR2 is FQGTGA. CDR3 length equals 15 residues. DNA of the CDR3: TGTGCCAGCAGCTTAAGACTAGCGGGAGGGGAGACCCAGTACTTC. Translating gives CASSLRLAGGETQYF.

The rearrangement uses TRBV6-1 and TRBJ1-3; D remains ambiguous. CDR1 is MNHNS and CDR2 is SASEGT in the germline V gene. The CDR3 is 14 amino acids. Trimming shortened V by 4 bases and J by 4 bases, and 11 bases separated the two germline ends. The CDR3 DNA reads as TGTGCCAGCAGTGGGGCCGGGGTCGGAAACACCATATATTTT. Its protein product is CASSGAGVGNTIYF.

Only one count was recorded for this clone. The chain uses TRBV7-8 and TRBJ2-1, with TRBD2 identical over 7 bases. From germline, CDR1 is SGHVS and CDR2 FQNEAQ. The CDR3 consists of 16 residues. V lost 4 bases, J lost 0 bases, and 6 bases stayed unmatched. CDR3 sequence: CASSSIAGSSYNEQFF. In DNA form, the CDR3 reads TGTGCCAGCAGCTCTATAGCGGGCAGCTCCTACAATGAGCAGTTCTTC.

The CDR3 is CASSELVALAGDEQFF. The DNA of the CDR3 is TGTGCCAGCAGTGAATTAGTAGCACTAGCGGGAGATGAGCAGTTCTTC. V usage is TRBV25-1 and J usage is TRBJ2-1; 11 bases align to TRBD2. Germline lookup yields CDR1 MGHDK and CDR2 SYGVNS. Trimming cost V 1 base and J 8 bases; bases outside gene matches: 7. This CDR3 spans 16 amino acids.